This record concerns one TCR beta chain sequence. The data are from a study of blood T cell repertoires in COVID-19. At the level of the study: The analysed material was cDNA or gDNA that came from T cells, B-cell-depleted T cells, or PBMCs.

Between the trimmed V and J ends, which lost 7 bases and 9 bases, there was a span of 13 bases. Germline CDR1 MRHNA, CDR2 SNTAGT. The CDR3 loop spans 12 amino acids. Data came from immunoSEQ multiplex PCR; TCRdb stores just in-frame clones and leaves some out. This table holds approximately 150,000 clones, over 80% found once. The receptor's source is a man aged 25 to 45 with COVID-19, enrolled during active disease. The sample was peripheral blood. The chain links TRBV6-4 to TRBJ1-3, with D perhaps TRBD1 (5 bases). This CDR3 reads CASISRRGTIYF. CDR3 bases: TGTGCCAGCATCTCCAGGAGGGGCACCATATATTTT.